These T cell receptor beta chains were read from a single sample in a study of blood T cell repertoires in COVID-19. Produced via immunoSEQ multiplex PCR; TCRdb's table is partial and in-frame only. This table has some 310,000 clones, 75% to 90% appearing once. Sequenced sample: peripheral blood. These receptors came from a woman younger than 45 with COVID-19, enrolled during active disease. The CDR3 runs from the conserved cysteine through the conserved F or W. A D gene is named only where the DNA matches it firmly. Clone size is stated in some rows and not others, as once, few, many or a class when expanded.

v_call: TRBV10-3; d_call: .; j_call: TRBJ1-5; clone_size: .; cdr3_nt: TGTGCCATCAGTGAGTGGGTTGGTAGGGAGACTCAGCCCCAGCATTTT; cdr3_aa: CAISEWVGRETQPQHF
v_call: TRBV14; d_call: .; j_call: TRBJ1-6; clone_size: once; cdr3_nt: TGTGCCAGCAGTCCTATTGAATACTATTCACCCCTCCACTTT; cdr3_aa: CASSPIEYYSPLHF
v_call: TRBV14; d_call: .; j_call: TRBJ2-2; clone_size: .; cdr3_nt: TGTGCCAGCAGCCAAGCGGGTGCGAGGGTAGAGACCGGGGAGCTGTTTTTT; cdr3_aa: CASSQAGARVETGELFF
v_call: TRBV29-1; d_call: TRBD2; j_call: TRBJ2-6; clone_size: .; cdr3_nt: TGCAGCGTTGAGGGAGGGTTTGGGGCCAACGTCCTGACTTTC; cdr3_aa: CSVEGGFGANVLTF
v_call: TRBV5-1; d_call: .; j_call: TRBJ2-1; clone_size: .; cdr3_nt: TGCGCCAGCAGCTTGGTGGCCACCCCGGGGGAGTTCTTC; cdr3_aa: CASSLVATPGEFF
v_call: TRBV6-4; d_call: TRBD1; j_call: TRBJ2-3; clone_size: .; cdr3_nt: TGTGCCAGCAGTGAGTTGGGGACAGGGGCCCGCACAGATACGCAGTATTTT; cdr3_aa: CASSELGTGARTDTQYF
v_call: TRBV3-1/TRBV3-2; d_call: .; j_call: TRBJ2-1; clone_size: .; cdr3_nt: TGTGCCAGCAGCCAAGAGAACCGCTGGCGGTCCTACAATGAGCAGTTCTTC; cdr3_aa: CASSQENRWRSYNEQFF
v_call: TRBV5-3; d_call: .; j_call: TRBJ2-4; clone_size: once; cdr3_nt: TGTGCCAGAAGCAAACCAAAGATGCCGAGTTATGCCAAAAACATTCAGTACTTC; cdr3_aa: CARSKPKMPSYAKNIQYF
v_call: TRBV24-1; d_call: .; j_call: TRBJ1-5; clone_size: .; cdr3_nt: TGTGCCACCAGCAATAGCAATCAGCCCCAGCATTTT; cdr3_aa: CATSNSNQPQHF
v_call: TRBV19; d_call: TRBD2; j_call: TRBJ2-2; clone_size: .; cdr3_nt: TGTGCCAGTAAAGTAGCGGGAGACACCGGGGAGCTGTTTTTT; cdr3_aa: CASKVAGDTGELFF
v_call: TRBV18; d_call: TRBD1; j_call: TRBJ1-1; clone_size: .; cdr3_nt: TGTGCCAGCTCACTTCAGGGGGGCTCTGAAGCTTTCTTT; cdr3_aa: CASSLQGGSEAFF
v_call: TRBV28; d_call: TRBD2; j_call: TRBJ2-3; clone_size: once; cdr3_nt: TGTGCCAGCAGTCCCCGGGGACTAGCGGGAGGGCATAGCACAGATACGCAGTATTTT; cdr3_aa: CASSPRGLAGGHSTDTQYF
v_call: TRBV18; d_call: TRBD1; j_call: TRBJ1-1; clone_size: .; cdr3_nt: TGTGCCAGCTCACCAGGGGGACAGGGATACACTGAAGCTTTCTTT; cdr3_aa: CASSPGGQGYTEAFF
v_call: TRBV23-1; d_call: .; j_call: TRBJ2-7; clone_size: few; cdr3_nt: TGCGCCAGCACGACTTTAAAACAGGGACCCTACGAGCAGTACTTC; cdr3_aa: CASTTLKQGPYEQYF
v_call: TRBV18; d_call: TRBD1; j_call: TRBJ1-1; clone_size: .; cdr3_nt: TGTGCCAGCTCACCACCTGGGCAGGGGGAGAAGGCTTTCTTT; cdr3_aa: CASSPPGQGEKAFF
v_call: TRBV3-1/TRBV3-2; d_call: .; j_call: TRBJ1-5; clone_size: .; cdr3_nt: TGTGCCAGCAGCCAACTAGGCAATCAGCCCCAGCATTTT; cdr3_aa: CASSQLGNQPQHF
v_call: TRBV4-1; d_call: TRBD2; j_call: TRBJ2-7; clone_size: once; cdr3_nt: TGCGCCAGCAGCCAACTAGCGGGGGTCTACGAGCAGTACTTC; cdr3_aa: CASSQLAGVYEQYF
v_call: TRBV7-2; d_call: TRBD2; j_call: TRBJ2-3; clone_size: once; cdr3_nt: TGTGCCAGCAGCCCCAAGCGGGGCGGCACAGATACGCAGTATTTT; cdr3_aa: CASSPKRGGTDTQYF
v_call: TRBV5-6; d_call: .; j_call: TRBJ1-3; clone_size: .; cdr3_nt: TGTGCCAGCAGTCTCACGGACAGCTCTGGAAACACCATATATTTT; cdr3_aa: CASSLTDSSGNTIYF
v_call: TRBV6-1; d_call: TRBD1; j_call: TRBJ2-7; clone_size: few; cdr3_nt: TGTGCCAGCAGTGAAGGGACAGGGGGCTACGAGCAGTACTTC; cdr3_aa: CASSEGTGGYEQYF
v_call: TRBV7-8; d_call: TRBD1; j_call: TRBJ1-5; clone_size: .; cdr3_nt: TGTGCCAGTTCAGGGTCGGGACAGAGTAGCAATCAGCCCCAGCATTTT; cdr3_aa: CASSGSGQSSNQPQHF
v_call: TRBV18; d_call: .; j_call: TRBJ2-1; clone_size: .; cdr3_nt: TGTGCCAGCTCACCGCGGGGTTCCAATGAGCAGTTCTTC; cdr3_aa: CASSPRGSNEQFF